This paragraph covers one TCR beta chain sequence. Antigen unknown. This record belongs to a study of cytomegalovirus exposure and HLA in healthy donors. PCR used 60 Vbeta primers and 13 Jbeta primers. Profiling relied on immunoSEQ multiplex PCR, and the TCRdb table lists in-frame clones only, not all of them. The sample consists of around 200,000 clones, around 80% of them appearing once. Germline V lookup: CDR1 MDHEN, CDR2 SYDVKM. Trimming stripped 4 bases from V and 3 bases from J, with 10 bases between. CDR3 length: 14 amino acids. Points from the study as a whole: Solely CMV serostatus was available to characterize immune exposure. What TCR beta sequences reportedly achieved was accurate prediction of HLA-A and HLA-B alleles in most subjects. Relative to equally common others, HLA-associated TCR beta chains showed greater clonal expansion in a later analysis. Researchers reported from a later analysis that most CMV-associated TCR beta chains appeared HLA-restricted.

The receptor's source is a man aged 50 to 59 in good health and CMV-seronegative. The chain carries TRBV28 and TRBJ1-5; no clear D gene. The specimen sequenced was PBMCs. The CDR3 loop reads CASSSSGFNQPQHF. The DNA of the CDR3 is TGTGCCAGCAGTTCCTCCGGGTTCAATCAGCCCCAGCATTTT. Using reference TRBV28 and TRBJ1-5 for the parts outside the CDR3, the full variable domain is DVKVTQSSRYLVKRTGEKVFLECVQDMDHENMFWYRQDPGLGLRLIYFSYDVKMKEKGDIPEGYSVSREKKERFSLILESASTNQTSMYLCASSSSGFNQPQHFGDGTRLSIL.